This TCR beta chain was identified in a study of blood T cell repertoires in COVID-19. The authors' processing: Nucleated cell number was recorded as an estimate derived from reference gene primer amplification. The data were produced by immunoSEQ multiplex PCR, yet TCRdb's version contains in-frame clones alone and is incomplete. For V, J and clone size, that table is used; D and trimming come from the DNA. Counted here are over 400,000 clones, approximately 91% occurring once; the ten biggest clones make up around 8%. The sample comprised peripheral blood. This clonotype was sampled from a woman aged 45 to 65 with COVID-19, enrolled during active disease.

The CDR3 sequence: CASSPRGQTNYGYTF. CDR3 bases: TGTGCCAGCTCACCAAGAGGACAGACTAACTATGGCTACACCTTC. The chain combines TRBV18 with TRBJ1-2, with TRBD1 as a possible D gene (6 bases). The V and J ends lost 2 bases and 0 bases respectively, with 10 bases between them. The CDR3 covers 15 residues. Per germline, CDR1 KGHSH and CDR2 LQKENI.